The T cell receptor (beta chain) under discussion was sequenced for a study of blood T cell repertoires in COVID-19. Study information: Donors in the United States, Italy and Spain gave samples during acute or convalescent COVID-19. Sources were T cells, B-cell-depleted T cells, or PBMCs; the material itself was cDNA or gDNA.

Per the study methods: Reference gene primer amplification in the assay estimated nucleated cell counts. Only in-frame clones appear in the TCRdb table, and some are missing; sequencing was by immunoSEQ multiplex PCR. That table is the source of V, J and clone size, and D and trimming were worked out from the DNA. The sample records 52,000 or so clones, over 90% being singletons. The V segment lost 4 bases and the J segment 3 bases; nucleotides outside the gene matches: 3. Germline lookup yields CDR1 SGHDN and CDR2 FVKESK. The CDR3 length is 14 residues. The receptor was derived from a woman aged 80 or older with acute or convalescent COVID-19. Sequencing was done on a sample of peripheral blood. The gene calls are TRBV14 and TRBJ2-7; 10 nucleotides match TRBD1. The CDR3 nucleotides read TGTGCCAGCAGCCCAGGACAGGGGGTCTACGAGCAGTACTTC. Encoded protein: CASSPGQGVYEQYF. The entire variable domain, with the rest obtained from reference TRBV14 and TRBJ2-7, is as follows: EAGVTQFPSHSVIEKGQTVTLRCDPISGHDNLYWYRRVMGKEIKFLLHFVKESKQDESGMPNNRFLAERTGGTYSTLKVQPAELEDSGVYFCASSPGQGVYEQYFGPGTRLTVT.